This T cell receptor beta chain was documented in a study of shared clonotypes between healthy human individuals. Whole-study context: CD4 naive and CD4 memory each took three plates per donor, while CD8 naive took two and CD8 memory one.

Naive CD8 cells, CD45RO-negative and positively selected for CCR7, excluded terminally differentiated effector memory CD45RA+ cells. Deep-level settings were used for running the assay. Assay: immunoSEQ multiplex PCR; the TCRdb copy retains only in-frame clones and omits some. Here the sample spans 500,000 to 700,000 clones, approximately 95% being singletons. With respect to this clone: Antigen unknown.

This CDR3 is 14 amino acids long. Trimming shortened V by 3 bases and J by 4 bases, and 13 bases separated the two germline ends. The V gene's germline CDR1 is MDHEN and CDR2 SYDVKM. The study's findings and limits: Estimated richness was generally greater in naive than memory subsets.

The sample consisted of naive CD8+ T cells sorted from blood. The J gene is TRBJ2-7, the V gene TRBV28; no firm D call. The clonotype comes from a woman aged 25 to 39 in good health. The CDR3: CASSFKAAEYEQYF. CDR3 bases: TGTGCCAGCAGTTTTAAGGCGGCTGAGTACGAGCAGTACTTC.